The clone carrying this TCR beta chain was detected ten times or more. Total RNA, at least 5 micrograms per sample, was extracted from PBMCs. For the second PCR, which ran for about 6 to 12 cycles, a sample-barcoded 5' primer and a J-beta primer mix were used. TCRdb reprocessed the 5' RACE reads via MiXCR and lists one record per CDR3 protein. This table has some 880,000 distinct CDR3 sequences, approximately 35% appearing once. This record comes from a study of blood T cells in healthy people across ages. Germline V gene lookup returns CDR1 DFQATT and CDR2 SNEGSKA (reference sequence). The CDR3 contains 17 residues. The V segment lost 1 base and the J segment 2 bases; nucleotides outside the gene matches: 12.

This chain connects TRBV20-1 to TRBJ2-3, with TRBD1 identical over 7 bases. Material: blood. This sequence originates from a man aged 18 to 30 in good health. CDR3 bases: TGCAGTGCTAGAGCACCACTCCCTACAGGGGTCACAGATACGCAGTATTTT. This translates into CSARAPLPTGVTDTQYF.